The 13 T cell receptor beta chains below come from one sample, sequenced in a study of blood T cell repertoires in COVID-19. Sequencing used immunoSEQ multiplex PCR; TCRdb keeps in-frame clones, though not all of them. Of about 75,000 clones listed, roughly 90% were seen once; the top ten hold approximately 2.5%. The source material was peripheral blood. The source of these receptors is a human donor in a cohort sampled during active COVID-19.

The chain is built from TRBV18 and TRBJ2-1; D call uncertain. CDR1 KGHSH and CDR2 LQKENI come from the germline V gene. V lost 6 bases to trimming and J lost 10 bases, with 19 bases between them. The CDR3 length is 14 residues. The CDR3 region has the DNA TGTGCCAGCTCCCCCCCCAGCCCAGCGCGGGAGCAGTTCTTC. Its translation is CASSPPSPAREQFF.

This clone was observed once. This chain uses TRBV9 with TRBJ1-6; no clear D gene. Germline CDR1 and CDR2: SGDLS and YYNGEE. Trimming took off 0 bases at V and 3 bases at J, with 22 bases between the two ends. The CDR3 has 20 residues. The CDR3 here is CASSVADSGRAAYYNSPLHF. For the CDR3, the DNA is TGTGCCAGCAGCGTAGCTGATAGCGGGAGAGCAGCCTACTATAATTCACCCCTCCACTTT. Full variable domain (remainder filled in from reference TRBV9 and TRBJ1-6): DSGVTQTPKHLITATGQRVTLRCSPRSGDLSVYWYQQSLDQGLQFLIQYYNGEERAKGNILERFSAQQFPDLHSELNLSSLELGDSALYFCASSVADSGRAAYYNSPLHFGNGTRLTVT.

The chain carries TRBV28 and TRBJ2-2, with 10 positions matching TRBD1. Trimming cost V 3 bases and J 4 bases; bases outside gene matches: 11. Germline lookup yields CDR1 MDHEN and CDR2 SYDVKM. This CDR3 has 18 residues. For the CDR3, the DNA is TGTGCCAGCAGTTTCAACCACCGGGACAGGGGACTCACCGGGGAGCTGTTTTTT. As protein: CASSFNHRDRGLTGELFF.

The rearrangement uses TRBV5-1 and TRBJ1-6; 8 bases are shared with TRBD1. In germline, CDR1 is SGHRS, CDR2 YFSETQ. The CDR3 has 15 residues. The V gene end was trimmed by 4 bases and the J gene end by 10 bases; junction bases not matched to a gene: 10. In DNA, the CDR3 is TGCGCCAGCAGCGAGAATCAGGGGGCTCGATCACCCCTCCACTTT. Its translation: CASSENQGARSPLHF.

This chain links TRBV30 with TRBJ1-1; D might be TRBD1 (5 bases). V lost 6 bases, J lost 12 bases, and 26 bases lay in between. The CDR3 has 14 residues. From germline, CDR1 is GTSNPN and CDR2 SVGIG (reference sequence). This CDR3 reads CACLQGAIYSDSFF. In nucleotides, the CDR3 is TGTGCCTGTTTACAAGGGGCGATATATTCTGATTCTTTCTTT.

The chain joins TRBV6-5 to TRBJ2-7; D unresolved. The CDR3 is 15 residues long. V was cut by 6 bases and J by 0 bases, with 15 bases left in between. Germline V gene sequence: CDR1 MNHEY, CDR2 SVGAGI. The CDR3: CASSSPKLSSYEQYF. The CDR3 bases are TGTGCCAGCAGCTCCCCCAAACTTAGCTCCTACGAGCAGTACTTC.

CDR3 region: CASSDRGPGSPEAFF. The CDR3, as DNA: TGTGCCAGCAGCGACAGGGGGCCGGGTTCGCCTGAAGCTTTCTTT. V gene TRBV7-9 combines with J gene TRBJ1-1, with 10 positions matching TRBD1. The junction had 9 bases not matched to a gene; V was cut back by 5 bases and J by 6 bases. The length of the CDR3 is 15 residues. Germline lookup yields CDR1 SEHNR and CDR2 FQNEAQ (reference sequence).

The chain recombines TRBV5-1 with TRBJ1-4; no firm D call. From germline, CDR1 is SGHRS and CDR2 YFSETQ. This CDR3 is built from 15 residues. Trimming stripped 3 bases from V and 8 bases from J, with 17 bases between. As DNA, the CDR3 is TGCGCCAGCAGCTCCGGCCGTACTGCCGGGGAAAAACTGTTTTTT. It encodes CASSSGRTAGEKLFF. Supplemented by reference TRBV5-1 and TRBJ1-4, the full variable domain reads KAGVTQTPRYLIKTRGQQVTLSCSPISGHRSVSWYQQTPGQGLQFLFEYFSETQRNKGNFPGRFSGRQFSNSRSEMNVSTLELGDSALYLCASSSGRTAGEKLFFGSGTQLSVL.

The chain is built from TRBV6-5 and TRBJ2-7; 7 positions agree with TRBD1. J gave up 1 base and V 9 bases, and 12 bases lay outside the gene matches. Germline V gives CDR1 MNHEY, CDR2 SVGAGI. The CDR3 is 15 residues long. The CDR3 bases are TGTGCCAGTTTCCCCGAGACAGGGTTTTCCTACGAGCAGTACTTC. This gives the protein CASFPETGFSYEQYF.

This rearrangement joins TRBV5-1 to TRBJ1-2; 7 bases agree with TRBD1. The V and J ends lost 0 bases and 3 bases, in that order; junction bases with no gene match: 2. Germline CDR1 and CDR2: SGHRS and YFSETQ. This CDR3 contains 14 residues. The CDR3 nucleotides are TGCGCCAGCAGCTTGGACAGGGGACACTATGGCTACACCTTC. Protein sequence: CASSLDRGHYGYTF.

The chain links TRBV10-3 to TRBJ1-1, with 8 bases fitting TRBD1. V gave up 4 bases and J gave up 3 bases; unmatched junction bases: 4. Germline V gene sequence: CDR1 ENHRY, CDR2 SYGVKD. The CDR3 covers 14 residues. CDR3 sequence: CAISVRGRDTEAFF. In DNA, the CDR3 is TGTGCCATCAGTGTCAGGGGGCGAGACACTGAAGCTTTCTTT.

The rearrangement links TRBV6-5 to TRBJ2-3; 11 nucleotides agree with TRBD2. This CDR3 has 15 residues. Germline CDR1 MNHEY, CDR2 SVGAGI. J was trimmed by 5 bases and V by 7 bases; bases with no gene match: 8. The CDR3 here is CASTVAGGPGDTQYF. In DNA, the CDR3 is TGTGCCAGCACCGTAGCGGGAGGGCCCGGAGATACGCAGTATTTT.

The chain links TRBV6-5 to TRBJ2-7, with 13 bases aligning to TRBD2. CDR1 and CDR2 (germline): MNHEY, SVGAGI. V lost 6 bases to trimming and J lost 5 bases; unmatched junction nucleotides: 7. The CDR3 has 15 amino acids. CDR3 bases: TGTGCCAGCAGATCAGTGGGACTAGCGGGACACGAGCAGTACTTC. Translating gives CASRSVGLAGHEQYF.